The 21 T cell receptor beta chains below were found in one sample sequenced in a study of shared clonotypes between healthy human individuals. The method was immunoSEQ multiplex PCR; TCRdb's version includes in-frame clones alone and lacks a portion of them. The sample has about 2.4 million clones; roughly 93% are singletons. What was sequenced was naive CD4+ T cells from PBMCs. As for subset: CD45RA+ positively selected. These receptors originate from a young man in good health. Some clones in this sample may be carry-over from other donors' samples.

The rearrangement uses TRBV28 and TRBJ1-5, with a weak D call TRBD1 (5 bases). This CDR3 contains 14 residues. V was trimmed by 7 bases and J by 0 bases, leaving 10 bases between them. Germline CDR1 and CDR2: MDHEN and SYDVKM. The chain's CDR3 is CASKTANSNQPQHF. CDR3 sequence (DNA): TGTGCCAGCAAGACAGCAAATAGCAATCAGCCCCAGCATTTT.

Comment on this clone: This same CDR3 is encoded by further DNA sequences in the sample. The chain couples TRBV7-9 to TRBJ2-2; 9 bases are shared with TRBD2. Germline CDR1 SEHNR, CDR2 FQNEAQ (reference sequence). The junction had 1 base not matched to a gene; V was cut back by 0 bases and J by 5 bases. The CDR3 spans 15 residues. The CDR3 reads CASSLAAGGTGELFF. Written as DNA, the CDR3 is TGTGCCAGCAGCTTAGCAGCGGGAGGAACCGGGGAGCTGTTTTTT.

This chain connects TRBV5-4 to TRBJ1-2; TRBD1 aligns across 12 bases. CDR3 length: 15 residues. The germline V gene has CDR1 SGHNT and CDR2 YYREEE (reference sequence). V was pared by 5 bases and J by 5 bases, with 7 bases of the junction left unmatched. CDR3 in amino acids: CASRAGQGAYYGYTF. The CDR3 DNA follows: TGTGCCAGCAGAGCGGGACAGGGGGCGTATTATGGCTACACCTTC.

This chain uses TRBV5-1 with TRBJ2-5; D possibly corresponds to TRBD2 (6 bases). Germline V gene lookup returns CDR1 SGHRS and CDR2 YFSETQ. This CDR3 contains 14 residues. V was pared by 2 bases and J by 5 bases, with 13 bases between. Here the CDR3 reads CASSFPGAGETQYF. The CDR3 DNA is TGCGCCAGCAGCTTCCCGGGAGCTGGGGAGACCCAGTACTTC.

The CDR3 region has the DNA TGCAGCGTTGAAGGAGCCGTTACCGGGGAGCTGTTTTTT. Its translation: CSVEGAVTGELFF. V gene TRBV29-1 combines with J gene TRBJ2-2; D not certain. The germline gives CDR1 SQVTM, CDR2 ANQGSEA. This CDR3 has 13 residues. V was cut by 1 base and J by 5 bases, with 8 bases left in between.

As regards this clone: Additional DNA sequences in this sample encode the identical CDR3. The CDR3 DNA follows: TGCGCCAGCAGCCAAACCGGGGGAAATCAGCCCCAGCATTTT. Translation: CASSQTGGNQPQHF. V and J are TRBV4-1 and TRBJ1-5; the D gene is possibly TRBD1 (5 bases). Trimming cost V 2 bases and J 4 bases, with 9 bases left between them. CDR1 and CDR2 from the germline V gene are MGHRA and YSYEKL. This CDR3 has 14 amino acids.

The chain is built from TRBV6-4 and TRBJ1-2, with no clear D. Germline CDR1 and CDR2: MRHNA and SNTAGT. This CDR3 has 14 residues. The V gene lost 5 bases and the J gene lost 4 bases, with 14 bases spanning the gap. The CDR3, as DNA: TGTGCCAGCAGTCCGACCCGGAACGTCTATGGCTACACCTTC. Translation gives CASSPTRNVYGYTF.

The genes are TRBV5-4 and TRBJ2-7; D not certain. Germline V gene data show CDR1 as SGHNT and CDR2 as YYREEE (reference sequence). V was clipped by 1 base and J by 1 base, with 9 bases between them. This CDR3 comprises 14 residues. The DNA of the CDR3 is TGTGCCAGCAGCTTGCCGGACGGATCCTACGAGCAGTACTTC. Translation: CASSLPDGSYEQYF. The complete variable domain, with remaining parts taken from reference TRBV5-4 and TRBJ2-7, reads ETGVTQSPTHLIKTRGQQVTLRCSSQSGHNTVSWYQQALGQGPQFIFQYYREEENGRGNFPPRFSGLQFPNYSSELNVNALELDDSALYLCASSLPDGSYEQYFGPGTRLTVT.

Worth noting for this clone: The same CDR3 can be traced to other DNA sequences in this sample. The chain carries TRBV11-2 and TRBJ2-1, with 7 positions matching TRBD1. Germline V gives CDR1 SGHAT, CDR2 FQNNGV. This CDR3 comprises 13 residues. Germline trimming cut 5 bases from V and 4 bases from J; bases unmatched to any gene: 2. CDR3 nucleotides: TGTGCCAGCAGCGCGGACAGGTACAATGAGCAGTTCTTC. Protein sequence: CASSADRYNEQFF. Full variable domain (outside the CDR3, taken from reference TRBV11-2 and TRBJ2-1): EAGVAQSPRYKIIEKRQSVAFWCNPISGHATLYWYQQILGQGPKLLIQFQNNGVVDDSQLPKDRFSAERLKGVDSTLKIQPAKLEDSAVYLCASSADRYNEQFFGPGTRLTVL.

J is TRBJ2-6 and V is TRBV7-9, with TRBD2 identical over 11 bases. The CDR3 runs to 18 residues. The ends lost 5 bases at V and 4 bases at J; junction bases unmatched: 10. Germline CDR1 SEHNR, CDR2 FQNEAQ (reference sequence). CDR3 residues: CASSPSGLAVRGANVLTF. In nucleotides, the CDR3 is TGTGCCAGCAGCCCTTCGGGACTAGCGGTACGCGGGGCCAACGTCCTGACTTTC.

The V call is TRBV27, the J call TRBJ1-5; 7 positions match TRBD1. The CDR3 is 16 residues long. Trimming removed 5 bases from V and 5 bases from J; junction bases left unmatched: 12. Germline-derived CDR1 and CDR2 are MNHEY and SMNVEV (reference sequence). CDR3 nucleotides: TGTGCCAGCAGTCCAATGACAGGGCGGAAATATCAGCCCCAGCATTTT. This sequence encodes CASSPMTGRKYQPQHF.

V gene TRBV25-1 combines with J gene TRBJ2-1; D is unclear. Germline values: CDR1 MGHDK, CDR2 SYGVNS. V lost 3 bases, J lost 6 bases, and 9 bases lay in between. This CDR3 has 13 residues. The CDR3, as DNA: TGTGCCAGCAGTGATCTGCCCCCCAATGAGCAGTTCTTC. It specifies CASSDLPPNEQFF.

The chain combines TRBV6-6 with TRBJ1-2; TRBD1 might be the D (5 bases). Per germline, CDR1 MNHNY and CDR2 SVGAGI (reference sequence). The CDR3 is 12 residues long. The V and J ends lost 4 bases and 5 bases respectively, with 8 bases between them. This CDR3 reads CASSSPGYGYTF. DNA of the CDR3: TGTGCCAGCAGTTCCCCAGGGTATGGCTACACCTTC.

This rearrangement joins TRBV11-3 to TRBJ1-1; D call uncertain. The CDR3 loop spans 13 amino acids. Trimming removed 5 bases at V and 8 bases at J, with 15 bases between. The germline gives CDR1 SGHNT, CDR2 YENEEA. DNA of the CDR3: TGTGCCAGCAGCCCCAACCCACGATCGGAAGCTTTCTTT. This gives the protein CASSPNPRSEAFF. Full variable domain (remainder filled in from reference TRBV11-3 and TRBJ1-1): EAGVVQSPRYKIIEKKQPVAFWCNPISGHNTLYWYLQNLGQGPELLIRYENEEAVDDSQLPKDRFSAERLKGVDSTLKIQPAELGDSAVYLCASSPNPRSEAFFGQGTRLTVV.

This chain links TRBV21-1 with TRBJ2-7; the table's D call of TRBD1 was not tested on the DNA. TRBV21-1 is a pseudogene locus. The CDR3 contains 19 residues. CDR3 coding DNA: TGTGCCAGCAGCAGCCGGGACAGGGGGATTGTGAGCGGGAGTTCCGAGCAGTACTTC. Translated, it gives CASSSRDRGIVSGSSEQYF.

Concerning this clone: The sample has other DNA sequences that encode this CDR3 too. This chain links TRBV5-1 with TRBJ2-1, with D tentatively TRBD1 or TRBD2 (5 bases each). Trimming pared 4 bases from V and 3 bases from J, leaving 11 bases between. This CDR3 is 14 amino acids long. The germline CDR1 and CDR2 sequences are SGHRS and YFSETQ. The CDR3 loop reads CASSPDSGYNEQFF. The CDR3 DNA reads as TGCGCCAGCAGCCCCGACAGCGGCTACAATGAGCAGTTCTTC. The full variable domain, with the rest looked up from reference TRBV5-1 and TRBJ2-1, is KAGVTQTPRYLIKTRGQQVTLSCSPISGHRSVSWYQQTPGQGLQFLFEYFSETQRNKGNFPGRFSGRQFSNSRSEMNVSTLELGDSALYLCASSPDSGYNEQFFGPGTRLTVL.

The V gene is TRBV6-5, the J gene TRBJ2-3, with 8 bases aligning to TRBD1. The CDR3 is made up of 14 amino acids. J lost 6 bases, V lost 6 bases, and 8 bases had no gene match. Germline V lookup: CDR1 MNHEY, CDR2 SVGAGI. This chain's CDR3 is CASRSGGPRDTQYF. The CDR3 DNA reads as TGTGCCAGCAGGTCAGGGGGCCCGCGGGATACGCAGTATTTT.

V gene TRBV28 combines with J gene TRBJ2-7; D is perhaps TRBD1 (5 bases). V dropped 7 bases and J dropped 2 bases, with 18 bases sitting between them. Germline V gives CDR1 MDHEN, CDR2 SYDVKM. CDR3 length: 15 amino acids. CDR3 protein: CASTDTGRSTYEQYF. DNA for the CDR3: TGTGCCAGCACCGATACAGGACGGTCAACCTACGAGCAGTACTTC.

V is TRBV9 and J is TRBJ2-2; TRBD2 aligns across 7 bases. The CDR3 has 16 residues. V was clipped by 4 bases and J by 7 bases; unmatched bases: 13. The V gene's germline CDR1 is SGDLS and CDR2 YYNGEE. The CDR3 loop reads CASSPRSGRASGELFF. The DNA for the CDR3 is TGTGCCAGCAGCCCTAGAAGTGGGAGGGCCAGCGGGGAGCTGTTTTTT.

In its sample, this clone was seen once. The chain recombines TRBV6-1 with TRBJ2-1; 8 bases agree with TRBD2. The germline V gene encodes CDR1 MNHNS and CDR2 SASEGT. The CDR3 is made up of 16 amino acids. V shed 3 bases and J 2 bases; nucleotides not matched to a gene: 6. CDR3 nucleotide sequence: TGTGCCAGCAGTGATTATAGCGGGGAAACCTACAATGAGCAGTTCTTC. Protein product: CASSDYSGETYNEQFF.

The chain links TRBV29-1 to TRBJ2-3; 8 bases match TRBD1. The germline V gene has CDR1 SQVTM and CDR2 ANQGSEA. The CDR3 sequence is 15 residues long. V dropped 4 bases and J dropped 3; count of bases not matched to a gene: 9. The CDR3 loop reads CSVGTTGVGTDTQYF. The CDR3 DNA follows: TGCAGCGTTGGGACGACAGGGGTGGGAACAGATACGCAGTATTTT.